These 14 T cell receptor beta chains share one sample of origin, sequenced in a study of blood T cell repertoires in COVID-19. Measured with immunoSEQ multiplex PCR; TCRdb has only the in-frame clones, and not every one. The sample includes about 130,000 clones, roughly four fifths of them seen just once. Sample: peripheral blood. The receptors were gathered from a man aged 30-40 years with COVID-19, enrolled during active disease.

The chain combines TRBV13 with TRBJ2-3, with a tentative D call TRBD1 (5 bases). This CDR3 has 16 residues. The germline V gene encodes CDR1 PRHDT and CDR2 FYEKMQ (reference sequence). V lost 1 base and J 4 bases, leaving 15 bases between the germline ends. CDR3 coding DNA: TGTGCCAGCAGCTTAGTGGTGTCAGGGTCCGCAGATACGCAGTATTTT. Protein product: CASSLVVSGSADTQYF. The full variable domain, rest sourced from reference TRBV13 and TRBJ2-3, is AAGVIQSPRHLIKEKRETATLKCYPIPRHDTVYWYQQGPGQDPQFLISFYEKMQSDKGSIPDRFSAQQFSDYHSELNMSSLELGDSALYFCASSLVVSGSADTQYFGPGTRLTVL.

The chain links TRBV10-3 to TRBJ1-2; 8 bases are a match to TRBD1. Per the germline V gene, CDR1 is ENHRY and CDR2 is SYGVKD. The CDR3 is made up of 13 amino acids. V dropped 5 bases and J dropped 8; count of bases not matched to a gene: 7. DNA for the CDR3: TGTGCCATCAGTTCGACAGGGGAGGGGGGCTACACCTTC. The encoded protein is CAISSTGEGGYTF.

The chain combines TRBV5-8 with TRBJ1-4; 7 nucleotides agree with TRBD1. The V and J ends lost 0 bases and 11 bases, in that order; junction bases with no gene match: 7. CDR3 size: 14 residues. Per germline, CDR1 SGHTS and CDR2 YDEGEE. The CDR3 protein is CASSLGQGLDKLFF. CDR3 bases: TGTGCCAGCAGCTTGGGACAGGGTTTAGACAAACTGTTTTTT.

The genes are TRBV6-2 or TRBV6-3 and TRBJ2-1; TRBD2 aligns across 7 bases. V lost 2 bases and J lost 0; bases outside the gene matches: 13. This CDR3 has 19 amino acids. Looked up from germline, CDR1 is MNHEY and CDR2 is SVGEGT. CDR3 loop: CASSYGDYMGLSSYNEQFF. The CDR3 DNA reads TGTGCCAGCAGTTACGGGGACTACATGGGACTGAGCTCCTACAATGAGCAGTTCTTC.

The J gene is TRBJ2-3, the V gene TRBV5-1; TRBD1 aligns across 7 bases. The V segment lost 1 base and the J segment 5 bases; nucleotides outside the gene matches: 7. There are 15 residues in the CDR3. Per germline, CDR1 SGHRS and CDR2 YFSETQ. This chain's CDR3 is CASSLSTGEGDTQYF. The CDR3 nucleotides read TGCGCCAGCAGCTTGTCAACAGGGGAAGGAGATACGCAGTATTTT. The full variable domain, rest sourced from reference TRBV5-1 and TRBJ2-3, is KAGVTQTPRYLIKTRGQQVTLSCSPISGHRSVSWYQQTPGQGLQFLFEYFSETQRNKGNFPGRFSGRQFSNSRSEMNVSTLELGDSALYLCASSLSTGEGDTQYFGPGTRLTVL.

The J gene is TRBJ2-7, the V gene TRBV30; 9 bases align to TRBD1. V lost 1 base to trimming and J lost 5 bases; unmatched junction nucleotides: 9. CDR3 size: 15 residues. Germline loops: CDR1 GTSNPN, CDR2 SVGIG (reference sequence). CDR3 in amino acids: CAWSEHPTGGDEQYF. In DNA form, the CDR3 reads TGTGCCTGGAGTGAACACCCGACAGGGGGGGACGAGCAGTACTTC. The full variable domain, rest sourced from reference TRBV30 and TRBJ2-7, is SQTIHQWPATLVQPVGSPLSLECTVEGTSNPNLYWYRQAAGRGLQLLFYSVGIGQISSEVPQNLSASRPQDRQFILSSKKLLLSDSGFYLCAWSEHPTGGDEQYFGPGTRLTVT.

This clone has a handful of counts. This chain uses TRBV5-4 with TRBJ2-3, with D possibly matching TRBD1 (6 bases). With 7 bases removed from V and 2 bases from J, the gap between germline ends came to 14 bases. Germline lookup yields CDR1 SGHNT and CDR2 YYREEE (reference sequence). The CDR3 runs to 14 residues. The CDR3 sequence is CASSMTGSTDTQYF. The CDR3 DNA reads as TGTGCCAGCTCCATGACAGGCTCCACAGATACGCAGTATTTT.

The chain links TRBV6-5 to TRBJ2-5, with 7 bases lining up with TRBD2. This CDR3 comprises 13 residues. V trimming: 5 bases; J trimming: 4 bases; junction bases outside the gene matches: 4. Germline V gene lookup returns CDR1 MNHEY and CDR2 SVGAGI. CDR3 DNA: TGTGCCAGCAGTCGACTAGCTATAGAGACCCAGTACTTC. Translated, it gives CASSRLAIETQYF.

The gene calls are TRBV18 and TRBJ1-2; no firm D call. The germline V gene has CDR1 KGHSH and CDR2 LQKENI. CDR3 size: 13 residues. V lost 5 bases and J 4 bases, leaving 11 bases between the germline ends. CDR3 protein: CASSEGSSYGYTF. In DNA, the CDR3 is TGTGCCAGCTCAGAGGGCAGCAGCTATGGCTACACCTTC.

This clone was counted only a few times. The J gene is TRBJ2-5, the V gene TRBV11-2; D may be TRBD2 (5 bases). The CDR3 contains 14 residues. Trimming took 5 bases from V and 4 from J, leaving 14 bases between them. CDR1 is SGHAT, CDR2 FQNNGV, per germline. CDR3 residues: CASSQPGKRETQYF. In nucleotides, the CDR3 is TGTGCCAGCAGCCAACCCGGGAAGCGAGAGACCCAGTACTTC.

This chain connects TRBV2 to TRBJ2-1; 9 bases agree with TRBD1. The CDR3 is 13 amino acids. J lost 8 bases, V lost 6 bases, and 5 bases had no gene match. Germline CDR1 and CDR2: SNHLY and FYNNEI. This CDR3 is CASRGQGGDEQFF. CDR3 sequence (DNA): TGTGCCAGCAGGGGACAGGGAGGCGATGAGCAGTTCTTC.

This CDR3 reads CSVGQGITYEQYF. The CDR3, as DNA: TGCAGCGTGGGACAGGGGATTACCTACGAGCAGTACTTC. The chain carries TRBV29-1 and TRBJ2-7; 10 nucleotides line up with TRBD1. V lost 6 bases and J lost 2; bases outside the gene matches: 4. There are 13 residues in the CDR3. The germline V gene has CDR1 SQVTM and CDR2 ANQGSEA.

The count of this clone is one. The chain combines TRBV6-6 with TRBJ2-7, with 10 bases aligning to TRBD1. Germline assignment: CDR1 MNHNY and CDR2 SVGAGI (reference sequence). CDR3 size: 17 residues. The J segment lost 1 base and the V segment lost 5 bases, leaving 11 bases of the junction unmatched. The CDR3 nucleotides read TGTGCCAGCAGTCAATTGTACGGACAGGGGGGGTCCTACGAGCAGTACTTC. Protein product: CASSQLYGQGGSYEQYF.

The genes are TRBV7-8 and TRBJ1-6, with D perhaps matching TRBD1 (5 bases). Germline lookup yields CDR1 SGHVS and CDR2 FQNEAQ. The V gene lost 5 bases and the J gene lost 8 bases, with 13 bases spanning the gap. There are 14 residues in the CDR3. CDR3 region: CASSPGGVDSPLHF. The CDR3 DNA follows: TGTGCCAGCAGCCCCGGGGGGGTAGATTCACCCCTCCACTTT.